Each of the 24 T cell receptor beta chains below was sequenced from the same sample in a study of blood T cell repertoires in COVID-19. Some clones are missing from TCRdb's copy, which holds only in-frame ones; the method was immunoSEQ multiplex PCR. The data hold 360,000 or so clones, with roughly 90% observed a single time. Material: peripheral blood. The receptors originated from a man in his late teens or twenties with active or convalescent COVID-19.

The J gene is TRBJ1-5, the V gene TRBV28, with TRBD1 matching 9 bases. Per the germline V gene, CDR1 is MDHEN and CDR2 is SYDVKM. The CDR3 is 16 amino acids. V dropped 3 bases and J dropped 3; count of bases not matched to a gene: 6. The CDR3 DNA reads as TGTGCCAGCAGTTTGGTACAGGGGGCCCCCAATCAGCCCCAGCATTTT. Amino acid sequence: CASSLVQGAPNQPQHF.

V and J are TRBV4-1 and TRBJ2-5; TRBD1 matches at 7 bases. This CDR3 comprises 16 residues. Trimming cost V 3 bases and J 2 bases; bases outside gene matches: 9. From germline, CDR1 is MGHRA and CDR2 YSYEKL. The CDR3 DNA reads as TGCGCCAGCAGCCACGAAGGACAGGACCGACAAGAGACCCAGTACTTC. Protein product: CASSHEGQDRQETQYF.

The genes are TRBV4-3 and TRBJ2-1; TRBD1 aligns across 9 bases. V trimming: 4 bases; J trimming: 7 bases; junction bases outside the gene matches: 8. This CDR3 comprises 15 residues. Germline V lookup: CDR1 LGHNA, CDR2 YSLEER. The CDR3 nucleotides are TGCGCCAGCAGCCGAAACAGGGGGCCGTTTAATGAGCAGTTCTTC. It is translated as CASSRNRGPFNEQFF.

This chain uses TRBV7-2 with TRBJ1-4; no definite D call. The CDR3 is made up of 14 amino acids. Trimming pared 2 bases from V and 4 bases from J, leaving 8 bases between. Germline V CDR1 and CDR2: SGHTA, FQGNSA. The CDR3 reads CASSLQSGNEKLFF. As DNA, the CDR3 is TGTGCCAGCAGCTTACAGAGCGGTAATGAAAAACTGTTTTTT.

The chain links TRBV15 to TRBJ2-7; possibly TRBD1 for D (6 bases). The CDR3 contains 13 residues. Trimming pared 5 bases from V and 4 bases from J, leaving 12 bases between. Germline CDR1 reads LNHNV; CDR2 reads YYDKDF (reference sequence). The CDR3: CATSHTTGYEQYF. The DNA for the CDR3 is TGTGCCACCAGCCATACAACAGGGTACGAGCAGTACTTC.

This clone was recorded a few times. V gene TRBV7-8 combines with J gene TRBJ2-2; TRBD1 agrees at 8 bases. The CDR3 contains 21 residues. With 5 bases clipped from V and 1 base from J, the junction kept 21 bases outside the gene matches. Germline values: CDR1 SGHVS, CDR2 FQNEAQ. The CDR3 DNA follows: TGTGCCAGCAGCACCCCGAGTTTGGACAGGGAGAAGGAGGGGAACACCGGGGAGCTGTTTTTT. Translated: CASSTPSLDREKEGNTGELFF.

The chain carries TRBV5-1 and TRBJ2-7; a weak D match, TRBD1 (5 bases). This CDR3 is 16 amino acids long. The V end lost 1 base, the J end lost 2 bases, and 16 bases lay between the germline ends. CDR1 and CDR2 from the germline V gene are SGHRS and YFSETQ. This CDR3 is CASSLLTEIKTYEQYF. The CDR3 DNA reads as TGCGCCAGCAGCTTGCTGACAGAAATAAAAACCTACGAGCAGTACTTC.

The chain has TRBV14 and TRBJ2-5; no clear D gene. The CDR3 is made up of 13 amino acids. The V and J ends lost 1 base and 9 bases respectively, with 12 bases between them. Germline loops: CDR1 SGHDN, CDR2 FVKESK. The CDR3 region has the DNA TGTGCCAGCAGCCAAGTATCTGACCAGGCCCAGTACTTC. It is translated as CASSQVSDQAQYF.

This clone was detected once. The chain recombines TRBV9 with TRBJ1-1, with 10 bases aligning to TRBD1. This CDR3 contains 15 residues. Losses at the gene ends were 0 bases for V and 3 bases for J; bases not matched to a gene: 2. Germline assignment: CDR1 SGDLS and CDR2 YYNGEE. The CDR3 here is CASSVEGQGYTEAFF. CDR3 sequence (DNA): TGTGCCAGCAGCGTAGAGGGACAGGGGTACACTGAAGCTTTCTTT. Combining the CDR3 with reference TRBV9 and TRBJ1-1 gives the whole variable domain DSGVTQTPKHLITATGQRVTLRCSPRSGDLSVYWYQQSLDQGLQFLIQYYNGEERAKGNILERFSAQQFPDLHSELNLSSLELGDSALYFCASSVEGQGYTEAFFGQGTRLTVV.

This clone was counted once. V usage is TRBV28 and J usage is TRBJ2-7; the D gene is possibly TRBD1 (6 bases). CDR1 and CDR2 from the germline V gene are MDHEN and SYDVKM. CDR3 length: 17 amino acids. Trimming removed 6 bases from V and 0 bases from J, with 21 bases in between. The CDR3 DNA reads TGTGCCAGCAGCCTTGTCGTAAGGGGGTTCGCCTCCTACGAGCAGTACTTC. Translating gives CASSLVVRGFASYEQYF.

In this sample, this clone turned up once. The chain combines TRBV6-5 with TRBJ1-1; no clear D. The germline CDR1 and CDR2 sequences are MNHEY and SVGAGI. V was trimmed by 6 bases and J by 8 bases, leaving 7 bases between them. This CDR3 comprises 10 residues. CDR3 in amino acids: CASRLGEAFF. The CDR3 DNA follows: TGTGCCAGCAGACTAGGAGAAGCTTTCTTT.

The CDR3 loop reads CASSAPQGLRSPLHF. CDR3 nucleotides: TGTGCCAGCAGCGCGCCACAGGGTTTAAGGTCACCCCTCCACTTT. This rearrangement joins TRBV9 to TRBJ1-6; tentative D call: TRBD1 (6 bases). CDR3 length equals 15 residues. The V gene's germline CDR1 is SGDLS and CDR2 YYNGEE. V lost 3 bases to trimming and J lost 10 bases, with 17 bases between them.

This clone appeared once. The chain links TRBV28 to TRBJ1-5; TRBD1 might be the D (5 bases). Deletions cut 2 bases from V and 9 bases from J, with 17 bases between. The germline CDR1 and CDR2 sequences are MDHEN and SYDVKM. This CDR3 region has 15 residues. For the CDR3, the DNA is TGTGCCAGCAGTTTACAGGGATCGGGTTTGGGGCCCCAGCATTTT. Its protein product is CASSLQGSGLGPQHF.

This chain joins TRBV11-2 and TRBJ1-2; possible D gene TRBD1, 5 bases. The length of the CDR3 is 14 residues. Looked up from germline, CDR1 is SGHAT and CDR2 is FQNNGV. The germline V and J ends were trimmed by 8 bases and 4 bases, with 17 bases remaining between them. Here the CDR3 DNA reads TGTGCCAGCTCCCGGGGGGAGCAGCCCTATGGCTACACCTTC. Amino acid sequence: CASSRGEQPYGYTF.

This chain connects TRBV29-1 to TRBJ2-2, with 10 bases fitting TRBD2. Per the germline V gene, CDR1 is SQVTM and CDR2 is ANQGSEA. The CDR3 extends over 15 amino acids. With V trimmed by 5 bases and J by 6 bases, 9 bases remained unmatched. Here the CDR3 DNA reads TGCAGCGTTCGAGCTAGCGGGAGCTTGGCCGGGGAGCTGTTTTTT. Translation: CSVRASGSLAGELFF.

This chain joins TRBV7-9 and TRBJ1-6, with D hard to call. The germline V and J ends were trimmed by 6 bases and 0 bases, with 6 bases remaining between them. The CDR3 is 14 residues long. Germline V gives CDR1 SEHNR, CDR2 FQNEAQ (reference sequence). The CDR3: CASRPSSYNSPLHF. The CDR3 DNA follows: TGTGCCAGCAGGCCGAGCTCCTATAATTCACCCCTCCACTTT.

The V gene is TRBV7-2, the J gene TRBJ1-6; D unresolved. CDR3 length: 15 residues. V was pared by 6 bases and J by 6 bases, with 15 bases between. Germline lookup yields CDR1 SGHTA and CDR2 FQGNSA. This CDR3 reads CASRGWGASNSPLHF. The CDR3 region has the DNA TGTGCCAGCAGGGGTTGGGGAGCGAGTAATTCACCCCTCCACTTT.

J is TRBJ1-1 and V is TRBV7-9; D not resolved. CDR1 is SEHNR and CDR2 is FQNEAQ in the germline V gene (reference sequence). V was cut by 1 base and J by 1 base, with 10 bases left in between. The CDR3 is made up of 15 amino acids. CDR3 coding DNA: TGTGCCAGCAGCTTAGTAACCGGGGAGAACACTGAAGCTTTCTTT. Amino acid sequence: CASSLVTGENTEAFF.

The rearrangement uses TRBV7-2 and TRBJ2-3; D unclear. The CDR3 runs 11 residues. V shed 7 bases and J shed 3 bases, with 5 bases lying between them. Germline CDR1 and CDR2: SGHTA and FQGNSA. For the CDR3, the DNA is TGTGCCAGCACCCTGACAGATACGCAGTATTTT. This codes for CASTLTDTQYF.

The chain uses TRBV6-5 and TRBJ2-7; D possibly corresponds to TRBD1 (5 bases). V shed 4 bases and J shed 6 bases, with 13 bases lying between them. Germline assignment: CDR1 MNHEY and CDR2 SVGAGI. The CDR3 has 13 residues. The CDR3 sequence: CASSFREGLEQYF. CDR3 sequence (DNA): TGTGCCAGCAGTTTCAGGGAAGGGCTCGAGCAGTACTTC.

The V call is TRBV6-5, the J call TRBJ1-6; 8 nucleotides align to TRBD1. This CDR3 region has 14 residues. Per germline, CDR1 MNHEY and CDR2 SVGAGI. J gave up 6 bases and V 10 bases, and 8 bases lay outside the gene matches. The CDR3 bases are TGTGCCATCGTGGACAGGGTTACTAATTCACCCCTCCACTTT. Encoded protein: CAIVDRVTNSPLHF.

The chain joins TRBV28 to TRBJ1-5, with a tentative D call TRBD1 (5 bases). CDR1 and CDR2 (germline): MDHEN, SYDVKM. The length of the CDR3 is 13 residues. V was cut by 8 bases and J by 0 bases, with 8 bases left in between. The DNA of the CDR3 is TGTGCCAGCCGGGGGATTAGCAATCAGCCCCAGCATTTT. The encoded protein is CASRGISNQPQHF.

The chain uses TRBV29-1 and TRBJ1-2; D remains ambiguous. The V gene lost 2 bases and the J gene lost 4 bases, with 5 bases spanning the gap. The CDR3 spans 11 residues. The V gene's germline CDR1 is SQVTM and CDR2 ANQGSEA. CDR3 residues: CSVESSYGYTF. The CDR3 nucleotides read TGCAGCGTTGAAAGCTCCTATGGCTACACCTTC.

The chain has TRBV5-1 and TRBJ1-1; D is possibly TRBD1 (6 bases). Germline lookup yields CDR1 SGHRS and CDR2 YFSETQ. The ends were cut back, 2 bases at V and 0 bases at J, with 11 bases in the middle. CDR3 length: 15 residues. The CDR3 DNA reads TGCGCCAGCAGCTTACCCCGGGACATGAACACTGAAGCTTTCTTT. The encoded protein is CASSLPRDMNTEAFF.